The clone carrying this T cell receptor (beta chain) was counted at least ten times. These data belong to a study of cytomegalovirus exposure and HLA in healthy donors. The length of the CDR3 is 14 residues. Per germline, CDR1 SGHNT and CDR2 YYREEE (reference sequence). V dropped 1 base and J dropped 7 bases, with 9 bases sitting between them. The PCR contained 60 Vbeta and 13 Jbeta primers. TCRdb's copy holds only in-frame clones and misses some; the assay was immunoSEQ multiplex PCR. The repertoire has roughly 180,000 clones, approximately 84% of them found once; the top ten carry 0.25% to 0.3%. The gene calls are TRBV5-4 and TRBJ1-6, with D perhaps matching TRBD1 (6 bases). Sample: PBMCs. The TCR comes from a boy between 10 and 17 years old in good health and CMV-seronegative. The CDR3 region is CASSLQGWNSPLHF. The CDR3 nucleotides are TGTGCCAGCAGCTTGCAGGGGTGGAATTCACCCCTCCACTTT.